The 20 T cell receptor beta chains below come from one sample, sequenced in a study of human T cells and chemical hapten exposure. Indicated time point: patch test 1, 2 weeks after DPC sensitization. The treatment: therapeutic diphenylcyclopropenone sensitization with weekly scalp DPC. A single record per CDR3 protein comes from TCRdb applying MiXCR to the RACE reads. The table includes some 400,000 distinct CDR3 sequences, nearly 5% detected once. The input for sequencing was whole blood, taken in connection with sensitization to the hapten diphenylcyclopropenone (DPC). The source is a woman aged 45 to 65 with alopecia areata. Some clones in this sample may be carry-over from other donors' samples.

The rearrangement joins TRBV6-5 to TRBJ1-2, with TRBD1 matching 9 bases. Trimming took 6 bases from V and 4 from J; bases not matched to a gene: 9. In germline, CDR1 is MNHEY, CDR2 SVGAGI. The CDR3 length is 15 residues. CDR3 protein: CASRGTGGAGYGYTF. DNA of the CDR3: TGTGCCAGCAGGGGAACAGGGGGCGCCGGCTATGGCTACACCTTC.

This clonotype was detected a few times. The chain employs TRBV2 and TRBJ2-5; the D gene could be TRBD1 or TRBD2 (5 bases each). Per germline, CDR1 SNHLY and CDR2 FYNNEI. The CDR3 is 13 amino acids. Trimming took off 6 bases at V and 5 bases at J, with 13 bases between the two ends. The CDR3 sequence is CASRTGTQETQYF. For the CDR3, the DNA is TGTGCCAGCAGAACCGGGACCCAGGAGACCCAGTACTTC.

This clonotype has a count of ten or more. The V and J genes are TRBV12-3 or TRBV12-4 and TRBJ2-7, with D unresolved. This CDR3 has 14 amino acids. V was pared by 11 bases and J by 1 base, with 18 bases between. CDR3 residues: CAPGHLQASYEQYF. As DNA, the CDR3 is TGTGCCCCGGGCCATCTCCAGGCGTCCTACGAGCAGTACTTC.

In this sample, this clonotype turned up many times. The chain recombines TRBV7-9 with TRBJ1-3; D gene unclear. The CDR3 length is 12 residues. V was clipped by 5 bases and J by 4 bases, with 6 bases between them. The germline CDR1 and CDR2 sequences are SEHNR and FQNEAQ (reference sequence). The CDR3 loop is CASSQQGNTIYF. The CDR3, as DNA: TGTGCCAGCAGCCAACAGGGAAACACCATATATTTT.

This clonotype was picked up many times. V and J are TRBV2 and TRBJ2-5, with a tentative D call TRBD2 (7 bases). The CDR3 loop spans 14 amino acids. Germline V lookup: CDR1 SNHLY, CDR2 FYNNEI. Between the trimmed V and J ends, which lost 8 bases and 0 bases, there was a span of 13 bases. In DNA form, the CDR3 reads TGTGCCAGCGGGGGGGGCACGTACCAAGAGACCCAGTACTTC. It encodes CASGGGTYQETQYF.

This clonotype was observed many times. This chain uses TRBV20-1 with TRBJ2-7, with a possible D match to TRBD1 (6 bases). Trimming cost V 3 bases and J 3 bases, with 12 bases left between them. The CDR3 length is 13 residues. Germline-derived CDR1 and CDR2 are DFQATT and SNEGSKA (reference sequence). CDR3 residues: CSASPTGIYEQYF. In DNA, the CDR3 is TGCAGTGCTAGCCCTACAGGGATCTACGAGCAGTACTTC.

This clonotype showed up many times. The chain links TRBV9 to TRBJ2-3; TRBD1 is a possible D gene (6 bases). CDR3 length: 15 amino acids. Germline CDR1 reads SGDLS; CDR2 reads YYNGEE. V shed 5 bases and J shed 6 bases, with 19 bases lying between them. CDR3 residues: CASSKTGIPADTQYF. CDR3 DNA sequence: TGTGCCAGCAGTAAAACAGGGATTCCGGCGGATACGCAGTATTTT.

There are many counts of this clonotype. This chain uses TRBV28 with TRBJ1-2, with 7 bases aligning to TRBD1. After removal of 0 bases from V and 13 bases from J, the junction contained 11 bases not matched to a gene. There are 14 residues in the CDR3. Germline V CDR1 and CDR2: MDHEN, SYDVKM. CDR3 nucleotides: TGTGCCAGCAGTTTATGGGGAAGGCGACAGGGACCCACCTTC. Its translation is CASSLWGRRQGPTF.

The chain has TRBV4-1 and TRBJ2-2; perhaps TRBD1 as D (5 bases). CDR1 and CDR2 from the germline V gene are MGHRA and YSYEKL. The CDR3 extends over 15 amino acids. Trimming removed 4 bases at V and 2 bases at J, with 11 bases between. The CDR3 DNA reads TGCGCCAGCAGCCTTGGACACCTTAACACCGGGGAGCTGTTTTTT. This gives the protein CASSLGHLNTGELFF.

This clonotype appeared a few times. The chain is built from TRBV18 and TRBJ2-7; TRBD1 matches at 9 bases. V dropped 5 bases and J dropped 4; count of bases not matched to a gene: 9. The CDR3 is made up of 15 amino acids. Germline CDR1 KGHSH, CDR2 LQKENI. The CDR3 loop is CASSSPGQGWYEQYF. Written as DNA, the CDR3 is TGTGCCAGCTCAAGTCCGGGACAGGGTTGGTACGAGCAGTACTTC.

This clonotype came up many times. This chain uses TRBV9 with TRBJ2-5, with 16 bases aligning to TRBD2. The CDR3 runs 17 residues. Germline CDR1 and CDR2: SGDLS and YYNGEE. V lost 2 bases and J lost 1; bases outside the gene matches: 2. The CDR3 loop reads CASSVGTSGGVQETQYF. The CDR3 coding sequence is TGTGCCAGCAGCGTCGGGACTAGCGGGGGGGTCCAAGAGACCCAGTACTTC.

In this sample, this clonotype turned up many times. The rearrangement links TRBV27 to TRBJ1-5; possible D gene TRBD1, 5 bases. Between the trimmed V and J ends, which lost 1 base and 0 bases, there was a span of 10 bases. The CDR3 extends over 16 amino acids. Germline V gene data show CDR1 as MNHEY and CDR2 as SMNVEV (reference sequence). Written as DNA, the CDR3 is TGTGCCAGCAGTTTATTCGGACACGATAGCAATCAGCCCCAGCATTTT. Its protein is CASSLFGHDSNQPQHF.

In its sample, this clonotype was seen a few times. The V call is TRBV4-2, the J call TRBJ1-1; D perhaps matches TRBD1 (5 bases). Per germline, CDR1 LGHNA and CDR2 YNFKEQ. The CDR3 runs 15 residues. V was cut by 0 bases and J by 4 bases, with 12 bases left in between. In DNA, the CDR3 is TGTGCCAGCAGCCAAGAGGTGGGGGGGACCACTGAAGCTTTCTTT. Its translation is CASSQEVGGTTEAFF.

In its sample, this clonotype was seen many times. The genes are TRBV11-2 and TRBJ1-2; D unresolved. This CDR3 contains 13 residues. In germline, CDR1 is SGHAT, CDR2 FQNNGV. Trimming left V 0 bases short and J 8 bases short, with 10 bases between. The CDR3 region is CASSLDRSGGYTF. The CDR3 DNA is TGTGCCAGCAGCTTAGACAGGTCCGGCGGCTACACCTTC. Filled out from reference TRBV11-2 and TRBJ1-2, the complete variable domain reads EAGVAQSPRYKIIEKRQSVAFWCNPISGHATLYWYQQILGQGPKLLIQFQNNGVVDDSQLPKDRFSAERLKGVDSTLKIQPAKLEDSAVYLCASSLDRSGGYTFGSGTRLTVV.

This sequence joins TRBV6-9 and TRBJ1-4; D is ambiguous. This CDR3 has 15 amino acids. The V end was cut by 6 bases, the J end by 6 bases, with 17 bases between. Looked up from germline, CDR1 is MNHGY and CDR2 is SVAAGI. The DNA for the CDR3 is TGTGCCAGCAGGACGGGCAGATGGGAAGATGAAAAACTGTTTTTT. Its translation is CASRTGRWEDEKLFF.

This clonotype was recorded many times. This chain connects TRBV28 to TRBJ2-5; a weak D match, TRBD2 (6 bases). V was clipped by 7 bases and J by 2 bases, with 17 bases between them. The CDR3 runs to 15 residues. Germline assignment: CDR1 MDHEN and CDR2 SYDVKM. The DNA of the CDR3 is TGTGCCAGCATTAACGGCGGGGCCCGTCAAGAGACCCAGTACTTC. It encodes CASINGGARQETQYF.

This clonotype was picked up many times. The V call is TRBV7-2, the J call TRBJ2-3; D not certain. The V gene's germline CDR1 is SGHTA and CDR2 FQGNSA. The CDR3 consists of 15 residues. V lost 2 bases and J lost 0, with 9 bases in between. CDR3 nucleotide sequence: TGTGCCAGCAGCTTAATGGGCTATAGCACAGATACGCAGTATTTT. It yields the protein CASSLMGYSTDTQYF.

This clonotype was counted ten times or more. The chain couples TRBV20-1 to TRBJ1-6; 7 positions match TRBD1. Germline assignment: CDR1 DFQATT and CDR2 SNEGSKA (reference sequence). This CDR3 contains 12 residues. Losses at the gene ends were 3 bases for V and 7 bases for J; bases not matched to a gene: 0. The CDR3 is CSARTGNSPLHF. DNA of the CDR3: TGCAGTGCTAGGACAGGGAATTCACCCCTCCACTTT.

This clonotype has at least ten counts. The chain couples TRBV7-2 to TRBJ1-1; possible D gene TRBD1, 6 bases. Germline CDR1 is SGHTA and CDR2 is FQGNSA. Trimming pared 1 base from V and 1 base from J, leaving 7 bases between. The CDR3 totals 14 residues. This CDR3 reads CASSLGQENTEAFF. The DNA of the CDR3 is TGTGCCAGCAGCTTAGGACAGGAGAACACTGAAGCTTTCTTT. Looking up the rest from reference TRBV7-2 and TRBJ1-1 gives the full variable domain: GAGVSQSPSNKVTEKGKDVELRCDPISGHTALYWYRQSLGQGLEFLIYFQGNSAPDKSGLPSDRFSAERTGGSVSTLTIQRTQQEDSAVYLCASSLGQENTEAFFGQGTRLTVV.

The sample holds a few counts of this clonotype. The genes are TRBV6-6 and TRBJ1-4, with D tentatively TRBD1 (6 bases). This CDR3 contains 13 residues. V lost 5 bases and J lost 8, with 12 bases in between. Germline assignment: CDR1 MNHNY and CDR2 SVGAGI (reference sequence). Here the CDR3 reads CASSRGGGEKLFF. The DNA for the CDR3 is TGTGCCAGCAGTCGGGGGGGCGGGGAAAAACTGTTTTTT.